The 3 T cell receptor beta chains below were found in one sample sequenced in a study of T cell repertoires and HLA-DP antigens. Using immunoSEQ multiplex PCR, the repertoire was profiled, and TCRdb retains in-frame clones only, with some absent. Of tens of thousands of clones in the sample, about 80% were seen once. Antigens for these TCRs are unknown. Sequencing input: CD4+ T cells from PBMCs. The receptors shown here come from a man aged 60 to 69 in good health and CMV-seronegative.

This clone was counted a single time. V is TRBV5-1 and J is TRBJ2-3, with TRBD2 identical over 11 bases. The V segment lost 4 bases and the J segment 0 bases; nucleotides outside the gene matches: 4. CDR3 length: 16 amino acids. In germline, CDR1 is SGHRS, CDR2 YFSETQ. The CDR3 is CASSTGLAGSTDTQYF. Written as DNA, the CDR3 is TGCGCCAGCAGCACAGGACTAGCGGGTAGCACAGATACGCAGTATTTT.

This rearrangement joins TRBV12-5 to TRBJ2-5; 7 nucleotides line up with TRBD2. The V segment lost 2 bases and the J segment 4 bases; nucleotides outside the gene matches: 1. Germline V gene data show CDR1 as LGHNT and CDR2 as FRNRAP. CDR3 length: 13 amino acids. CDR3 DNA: TGTGCTAGTGGTTTGCGCGGGAGAGAGACCCAGTACTTC. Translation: CASGLRGRETQYF.

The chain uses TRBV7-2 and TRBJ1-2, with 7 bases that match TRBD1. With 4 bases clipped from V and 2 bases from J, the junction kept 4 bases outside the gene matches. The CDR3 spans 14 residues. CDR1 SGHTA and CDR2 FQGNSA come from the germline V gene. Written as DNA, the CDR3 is TGTGCCAGCAGCTCAGACAGGGAGAACTATGGCTACACCTTC. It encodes CASSSDRENYGYTF. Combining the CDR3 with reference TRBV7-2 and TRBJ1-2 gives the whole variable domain GAGVSQSPSNKVTEKGKDVELRCDPISGHTALYWYRQSLGQGLEFLIYFQGNSAPDKSGLPSDRFSAERTGGSVSTLTIQRTQQEDSAVYLCASSSDRENYGYTFGSGTRLTVV.